This T cell receptor beta chain was observed in a study of cytomegalovirus exposure and HLA in healthy donors. Whole-study context: Of all 380 or so donors who were genotyped, roughly 83% belonged to the Caucasian-associated ancestry cluster.

As to this clone: The antigen remains undetermined.

General study findings and limits: Later analysis revealed greater clonal expansion in HLA-associated TCR beta chains than in equally common others.

Healthy bone marrow donors made up the cohort. PCR involved 60 Vbeta and 13 Jbeta primers. TCRdb's table, derived via immunoSEQ multiplex PCR, lists solely in-frame clones and lacks some. Of about 180,000 clones listed, 75% to 85% are singletons. This CDR3 comprises 16 residues. Germline CDR1 is SGHTA and CDR2 is FQGNSA. The V and J ends lost 1 base and 7 bases respectively, with 14 bases between them. The gene calls are TRBV7-2 and TRBJ1-6; no clear D. The receptor comes from a man in his late teens or twenties in good health and CMV-seronegative. Sequences were obtained from PBMCs. The CDR3 bases are TGTGCCAGCAGCTTAGTTAGCGGAGGGCTAAATTCACCCCTCCACTTT. This gives the protein CASSLVSGGLNSPLHF.